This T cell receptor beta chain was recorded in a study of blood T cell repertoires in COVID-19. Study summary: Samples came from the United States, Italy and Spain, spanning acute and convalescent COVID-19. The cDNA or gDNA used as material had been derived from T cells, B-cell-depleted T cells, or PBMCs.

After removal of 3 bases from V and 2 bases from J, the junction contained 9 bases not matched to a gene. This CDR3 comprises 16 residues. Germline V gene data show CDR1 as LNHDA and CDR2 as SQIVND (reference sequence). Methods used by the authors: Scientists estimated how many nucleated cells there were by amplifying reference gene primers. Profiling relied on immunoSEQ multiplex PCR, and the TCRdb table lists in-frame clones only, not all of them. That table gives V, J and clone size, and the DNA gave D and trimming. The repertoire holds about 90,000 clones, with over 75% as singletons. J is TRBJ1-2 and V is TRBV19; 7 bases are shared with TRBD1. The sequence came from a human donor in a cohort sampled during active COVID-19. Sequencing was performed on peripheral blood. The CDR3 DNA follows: TGTGCCAGTAGTATTGATCTGAGGGGGCAGAACTATGGCTACACCTTC. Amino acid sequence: CASSIDLRGQNYGYTF.